This TCR beta chain was captured in a study of radiotherapy plus CTLA-4 blockade in lung cancer. Here immunoSEQ multiplex PCR was the method, and the copy in TCRdb shows in-frame clones only, minus some. The sample carries approximately 69,000 clones, over 65% recorded once. CDR1 is MGHRA, CDR2 YSYEKL, per germline. CDR3 length: 13 amino acids. General study findings and limits: After radiotherapy and ipilimumab, tumor-derived clones expanded in peripheral blood.

Details on this clone: Its antigen is currently unknown. The junction differs from germline at one of its ends, possibly a read error.

The chain is built from TRBV4-1 and TRBJ2-7; D is ambiguous. The specimen comprised peripheral blood, sampled from a patient treated with radiotherapy plus ipilimumab. The sequence came from a human donor with non-small cell lung cancer who had a complete response to radiotherapy plus ipilimumab. CDR3 sequence: CASSQDLGSVEDF. Here the CDR3 DNA reads TGCGCCAGCAGCCAAGATCTAGGGTCAGTCGAGGACTTC.